This entry features one T cell receptor (beta chain) sequence. Its antigen is currently unknown. Other DNA sequences of this sample code for an identical CDR3. V lost 0 bases and J lost 0, with 6 bases in between. The length of the CDR3 is 15 residues. From germline, CDR1 is SGHNT and CDR2 YYREEE (reference sequence). Among the donors, all were healthy bone marrow donors. The record originates from a study of cytomegalovirus exposure and HLA in healthy donors. Study-wide results and caveats: A later analysis linked a missense DCLRE1C variant to TCR beta V- and J-gene trimming.

The PCR had 60 Vbeta and 13 Jbeta primers. This table comes from immunoSEQ multiplex PCR, and its TCRdb copy is limited to in-frame clones, with some not included. This sample carries over 150,000 clones, 60% to 80% of them seen once, and the ten largest clones take 2% to 3%. This sequence originates from a woman aged 40 to 55 in good health and CMV-seropositive. The chain recombines TRBV5-4 with TRBJ1-4, with D unresolved. Sequenced: PBMCs. This CDR3 reads CASSLAGATNEKLFF. The CDR3, as DNA: TGTGCCAGCAGCTTGGCGGGAGCAACTAATGAAAAACTGTTTTTT.